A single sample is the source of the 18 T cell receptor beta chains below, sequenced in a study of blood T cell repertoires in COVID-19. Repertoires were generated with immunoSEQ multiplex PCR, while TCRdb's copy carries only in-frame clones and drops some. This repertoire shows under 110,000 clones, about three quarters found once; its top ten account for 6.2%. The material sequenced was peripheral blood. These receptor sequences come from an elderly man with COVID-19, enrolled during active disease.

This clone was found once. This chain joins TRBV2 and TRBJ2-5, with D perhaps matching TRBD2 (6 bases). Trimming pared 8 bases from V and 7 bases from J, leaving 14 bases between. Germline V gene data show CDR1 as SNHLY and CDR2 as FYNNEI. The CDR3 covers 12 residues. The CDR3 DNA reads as TGTGCCAGCGGTGGCACCGGGGGGACCCAGTACTTC. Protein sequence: CASGGTGGTQYF.

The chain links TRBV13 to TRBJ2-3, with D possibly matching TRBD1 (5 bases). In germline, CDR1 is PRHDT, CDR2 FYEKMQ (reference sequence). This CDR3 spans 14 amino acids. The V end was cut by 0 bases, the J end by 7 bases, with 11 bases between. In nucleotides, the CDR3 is TGTGCCAGCAGCTTAGGCAGGGCGCCCAATACGCAGTATTTT. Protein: CASSLGRAPNTQYF. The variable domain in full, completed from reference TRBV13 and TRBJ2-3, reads AAGVIQSPRHLIKEKRETATLKCYPIPRHDTVYWYQQGPGQDPQFLISFYEKMQSDKGSIPDRFSAQQFSDYHSELNMSSLELGDSALYFCASSLGRAPNTQYFGPGTRLTVL.

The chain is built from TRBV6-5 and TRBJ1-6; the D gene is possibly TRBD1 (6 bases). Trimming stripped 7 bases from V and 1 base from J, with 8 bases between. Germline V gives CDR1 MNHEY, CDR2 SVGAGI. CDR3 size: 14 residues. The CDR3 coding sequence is TGTGCCAGCAAAGACAGGTCCTATAATTCACCCCTCCACTTT. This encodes CASKDRSYNSPLHF.

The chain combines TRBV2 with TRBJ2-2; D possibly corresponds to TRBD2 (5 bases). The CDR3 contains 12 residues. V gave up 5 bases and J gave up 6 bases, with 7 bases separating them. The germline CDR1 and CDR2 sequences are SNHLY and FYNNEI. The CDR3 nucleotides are TGTGCCAGCAGTTCGGGGTCCGGGGAGCTGTTTTTT. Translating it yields CASSSGSGELFF. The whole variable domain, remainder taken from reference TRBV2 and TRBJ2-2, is EPEVTQTPSHQVTQMGQEVILRCVPISNHLYFYWYRQILGQKVEFLVSFYNNEISEKSEIFDDQFSVERPDGSNFTLKIRSTKLEDSAMYFCASSSGSGELFFGEGSRLTVL.

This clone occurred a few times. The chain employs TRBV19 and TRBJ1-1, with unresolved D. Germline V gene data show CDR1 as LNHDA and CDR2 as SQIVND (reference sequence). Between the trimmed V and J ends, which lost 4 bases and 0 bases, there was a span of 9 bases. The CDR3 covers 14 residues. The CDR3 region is CASSRPGMNTEAFF. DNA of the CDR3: TGTGCCAGTAGTAGGCCAGGAATGAACACTGAAGCTTTCTTT.

The CDR3 DNA sequence: TGTGCCACCAGCATAGCGGGCTCCTACAATGAGCAGTTCTTC. Amino acid sequence: CATSIAGSYNEQFF. The rearrangement uses TRBV15 and TRBJ2-1, with 7 bases fitting TRBD2. CDR1 and CDR2 from the germline V gene are LNHNV and YYDKDF (reference sequence). The CDR3 runs to 14 residues. V dropped 4 bases and J dropped 0; count of bases not matched to a gene: 0.

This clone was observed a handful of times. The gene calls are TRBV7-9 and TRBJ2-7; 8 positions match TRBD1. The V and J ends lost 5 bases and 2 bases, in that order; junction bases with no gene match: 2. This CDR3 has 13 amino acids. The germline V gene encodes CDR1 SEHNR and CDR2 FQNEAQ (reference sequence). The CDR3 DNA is TGTGCCAGCAGCCGGACAGGGCCCTACGAGCAGTACTTC. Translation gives CASSRTGPYEQYF.

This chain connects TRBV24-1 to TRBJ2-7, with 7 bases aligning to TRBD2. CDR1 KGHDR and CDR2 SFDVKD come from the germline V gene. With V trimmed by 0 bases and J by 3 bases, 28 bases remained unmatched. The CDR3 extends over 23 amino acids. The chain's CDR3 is CATSDLPAPAGRESKKSSYEQYF. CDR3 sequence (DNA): TGTGCCACCAGTGATTTGCCGGCCCCCGCAGGGCGGGAGAGCAAAAAGTCTAGCTACGAGCAGTACTTC.

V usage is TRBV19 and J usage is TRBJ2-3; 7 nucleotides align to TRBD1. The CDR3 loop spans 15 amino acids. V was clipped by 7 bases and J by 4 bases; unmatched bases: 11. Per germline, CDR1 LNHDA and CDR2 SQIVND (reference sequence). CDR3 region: CASIPDRVRADTQYF. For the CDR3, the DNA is TGTGCCAGTATCCCTGACAGGGTCCGAGCAGATACGCAGTATTTT. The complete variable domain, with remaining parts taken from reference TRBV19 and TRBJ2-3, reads DGGITQSPKYLFRKEGQNVTLSCEQNLNHDAMYWYRQDPGQGLRLIYYSQIVNDFQKGDIAEGYSVSREKKESFPLTVTSAQKNPTAFYLCASIPDRVRADTQYFGPGTRLTVL.

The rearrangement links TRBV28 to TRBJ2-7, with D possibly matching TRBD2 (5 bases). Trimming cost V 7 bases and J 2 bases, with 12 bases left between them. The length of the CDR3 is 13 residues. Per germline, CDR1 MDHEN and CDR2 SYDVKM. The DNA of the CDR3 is TGTGCCAGCAATAGGGAGACCACCTACGAGCAGTACTTC. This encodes CASNRETTYEQYF.

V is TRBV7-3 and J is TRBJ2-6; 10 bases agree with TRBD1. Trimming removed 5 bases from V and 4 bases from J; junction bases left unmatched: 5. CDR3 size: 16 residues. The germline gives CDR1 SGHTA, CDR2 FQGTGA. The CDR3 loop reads CASSIRQGAGANVLTF. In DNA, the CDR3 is TGTGCCAGCAGCATCAGACAGGGGGCCGGGGCCAACGTCCTGACTTTC.

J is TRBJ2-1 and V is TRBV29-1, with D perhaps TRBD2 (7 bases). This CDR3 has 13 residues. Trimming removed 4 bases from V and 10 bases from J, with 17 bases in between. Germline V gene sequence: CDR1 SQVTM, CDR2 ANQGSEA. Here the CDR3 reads CSVAAPAGAEQFF. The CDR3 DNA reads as TGCAGCGTTGCTGCCCCGGCGGGGGCCGAGCAGTTCTTC.

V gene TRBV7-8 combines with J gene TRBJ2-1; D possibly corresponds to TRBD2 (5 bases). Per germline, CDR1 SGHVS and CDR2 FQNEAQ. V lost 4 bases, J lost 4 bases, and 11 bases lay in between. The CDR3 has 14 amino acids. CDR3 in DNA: TGTGCCAGCAGCTACCAGGACTCATACAATGAGCAGTTCTTC. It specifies CASSYQDSYNEQFF. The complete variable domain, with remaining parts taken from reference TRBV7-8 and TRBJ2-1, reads GAGVSQSPRYKVAKRGQDVALRCDPISGHVSLFWYQQALGQGPEFLTYFQNEAQLDKSGLPSDRFFAERPEGSVSTLKIQRTQQEDSAVYLCASSYQDSYNEQFFGPGTRLTVL.

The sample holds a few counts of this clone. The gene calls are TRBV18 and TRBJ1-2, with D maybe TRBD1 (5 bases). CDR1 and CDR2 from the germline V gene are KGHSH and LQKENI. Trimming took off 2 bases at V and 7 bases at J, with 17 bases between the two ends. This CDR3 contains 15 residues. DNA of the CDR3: TGTGCCAGCTCACCAGACGACAGAACATTACGTGGCTACACCTTC. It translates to CASSPDDRTLRGYTF.

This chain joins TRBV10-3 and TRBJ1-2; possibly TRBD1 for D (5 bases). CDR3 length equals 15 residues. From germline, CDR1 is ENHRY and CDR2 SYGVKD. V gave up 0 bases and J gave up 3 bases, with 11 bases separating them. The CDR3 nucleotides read TGTGCCATCAGTGAGTCTGGGGCAGAGCACTATGGCTACACCTTC. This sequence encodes CAISESGAEHYGYTF.

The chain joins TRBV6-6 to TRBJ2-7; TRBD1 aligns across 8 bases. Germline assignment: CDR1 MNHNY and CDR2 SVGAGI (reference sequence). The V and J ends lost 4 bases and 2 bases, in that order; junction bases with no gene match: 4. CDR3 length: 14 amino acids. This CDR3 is CASSSGTGTYEQYF. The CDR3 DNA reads TGTGCCAGCAGTTCCGGGACAGGAACCTACGAGCAGTACTTC.

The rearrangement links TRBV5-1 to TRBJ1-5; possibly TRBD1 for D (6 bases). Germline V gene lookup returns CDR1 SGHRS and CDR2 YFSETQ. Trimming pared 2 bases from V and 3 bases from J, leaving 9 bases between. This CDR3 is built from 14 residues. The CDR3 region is CASSFSGDNQPQHF. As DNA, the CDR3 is TGCGCCAGCAGCTTTTCAGGGGACAATCAGCCCCAGCATTTT. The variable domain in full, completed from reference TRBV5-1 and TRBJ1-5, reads KAGVTQTPRYLIKTRGQQVTLSCSPISGHRSVSWYQQTPGQGLQFLFEYFSETQRNKGNFPGRFSGRQFSNSRSEMNVSTLELGDSALYLCASSFSGDNQPQHFGDGTRLSIL.

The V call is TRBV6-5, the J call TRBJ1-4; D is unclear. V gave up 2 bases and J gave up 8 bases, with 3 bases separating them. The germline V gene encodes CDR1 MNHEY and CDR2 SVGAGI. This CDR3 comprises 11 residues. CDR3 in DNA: TGTGCCAGCAGTTACAGCGAAAAACTGTTTTTT. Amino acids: CASSYSEKLFF.